A single sample is the source of the 4 T cell receptor beta chains below, sequenced in a study of cytomegalovirus exposure and HLA in healthy donors. The table came from immunoSEQ multiplex PCR; TCRdb's copy has only in-frame clones and leaves some out. The sample lists around 160,000 clones, about 90% occurring once. The sample consisted of PBMCs. These receptors originate from a woman younger than 30 in good health and CMV-seropositive.

The chain is built from TRBV4-2 and TRBJ2-2; possibly TRBD2 for D (6 bases). The CDR3 is 15 amino acids. V shed 0 bases and J shed 4 bases, with 9 bases lying between them. Germline values: CDR1 LGHNA, CDR2 YNFKEQ. CDR3 DNA: TGTGCCAGCAGCCAAGAGCAGGGACTCACCGGGGAGCTGTTTTTT. Its translation is CASSQEQGLTGELFF.

The V call is TRBV2, the J call TRBJ2-6, with D tentatively TRBD1 (5 bases). Trimming stripped 6 bases from V and 1 base from J, with 7 bases between. The germline gives CDR1 SNHLY, CDR2 FYNNEI. This CDR3 has 14 residues. CDR3: CASRSGSGANVLTF. CDR3 nucleotides: TGTGCCAGCAGGTCAGGGTCTGGGGCCAACGTCCTGACTTTC.

The chain links TRBV29-1 to TRBJ2-7, with TRBD1 identical over 8 bases. CDR1 and CDR2 from the germline V gene are SQVTM and ANQGSEA. This CDR3 is 13 amino acids long. V lost 6 bases to trimming and J lost 1 base; unmatched junction nucleotides: 5. The CDR3: CSVATGASYEQYF. The CDR3 DNA sequence: TGCAGCGTCGCGACAGGGGCTTCCTACGAGCAGTACTTC.

This chain links TRBV28 with TRBJ2-7, with D perhaps matching TRBD1 (6 bases). Trimming cost V 5 bases and J 0 bases, with 23 bases left between them. Per the germline V gene, CDR1 is MDHEN and CDR2 is SYDVKM. CDR3 length: 18 residues. CDR3 region: CASSSLRDTRRPSYEQYF. CDR3 in DNA: TGTGCCAGCAGTAGTCTCCGGGACACGAGACGACCCTCCTACGAGCAGTACTTC.